A single sample is the source of the 5 T cell receptor beta chains below, sequenced in a study of cytomegalovirus exposure and HLA in healthy donors. Primers included in the PCR were 60 Vbeta and 13 Jbeta primers. Assay: immunoSEQ multiplex PCR; the TCRdb copy retains only in-frame clones and omits some. The data show 150,000 to 200,000 clones, under 80% seen once. The material sequenced was PBMCs. The receptors here all came from a female donor in good health and CMV-seronegative.

V is TRBV6-6 and J is TRBJ1-4; 9 positions match TRBD1. V was pared by 3 bases and J by 5 bases, with 4 bases of the junction left unmatched. Looked up from germline, CDR1 is MNHNY and CDR2 is SVGAGI (reference sequence). The CDR3 sequence is 15 residues long. The CDR3 sequence: CASSYGGQGNEKLFF. CDR3 nucleotides: TGTGCCAGCAGTTATGGCGGACAGGGGAATGAAAAACTGTTTTTT.

The genes are TRBV14 and TRBJ2-7, with D perhaps TRBD1 (6 bases). Germline CDR1 SGHDN, CDR2 FVKESK. This CDR3 spans 15 amino acids. Trimming took 1 base from V and 3 from J, leaving 13 bases between them. CDR3: CASSQVPSRGYEQYF. CDR3 sequence (DNA): TGTGCCAGCAGCCAAGTGCCTAGCAGGGGCTACGAGCAGTACTTC.

This clone was seen only once. The chain uses TRBV20-1 and TRBJ2-5, with 7 bases matching TRBD1. This CDR3 contains 11 residues. CDR1 and CDR2 (germline): DFQATT, SNEGSKA (reference sequence). Losses at the gene ends were 7 bases for V and 4 bases for J; bases not matched to a gene: 3. The CDR3 is CSEGAAETQYF. Written as DNA, the CDR3 is TGCAGTGAGGGGGCGGCAGAGACCCAGTACTTC.

The chain joins TRBV10-3 to TRBJ2-1, with 7 bases that match TRBD1. The length of the CDR3 is 16 residues. Trimming removed 6 bases from V and 0 bases from J; junction bases left unmatched: 8. Per germline, CDR1 ENHRY and CDR2 SYGVKD. CDR3 sequence: CAIREGQVDSYNEQFF. The DNA for the CDR3 is TGTGCCATCAGGGAAGGACAGGTCGACTCCTACAATGAGCAGTTCTTC.

The CDR3 sequence: CASSETGVETQYF. The CDR3, as DNA: TGTGCCAGCAGTGAAACCGGGGTTGAGACCCAGTACTTC. V is TRBV2 and J is TRBJ2-5; the D gene is possibly TRBD2 (5 bases). The CDR3 extends over 13 amino acids. Germline CDR1 SNHLY, CDR2 FYNNEI. The V gene lost 2 bases and the J gene lost 5 bases, with 9 bases spanning the gap. The whole variable domain, filled in from reference TRBV2 and TRBJ2-5, reads EPEVTQTPSHQVTQMGQEVILRCVPISNHLYFYWYRQILGQKVEFLVSFYNNEISEKSEIFDDQFSVERPDGSNFTLKIRSTKLEDSAMYFCASSETGVETQYFGPGTRLLVL.